These 18 T cell receptor beta chains share one sample of origin, sequenced in a study of shared clonotypes between healthy human individuals. Data came from immunoSEQ multiplex PCR; TCRdb stores just in-frame clones and leaves some out. In the table there are approximately 2.3 million clones, just over 90% of which are singletons. Sequencing was done on a sample of naive CD4+ T cells from PBMCs. Subset: CD45RA+ positively selected. These receptors all come from a man between 18 and 29 years old in good health. Some clones in this sample may be carry-over from other donors' samples.

The J gene is TRBJ2-1, the V gene TRBV6-5; either TRBD1 or TRBD2 may fit D (5 bases each). V dropped 11 bases and J dropped 8 bases, with 16 bases sitting between them. Germline V CDR1 and CDR2: MNHEY, SVGAGI. The CDR3 extends over 12 amino acids. The CDR3 DNA reads as TGTGCCGTGAGGGACGGGTGGGATGAGCAGTTCTTC. Encoded protein: CAVRDGWDEQFF.

This rearrangement joins TRBV6-8 to TRBJ1-1, with 9 bases that match TRBD1. V lost 5 bases, J lost 2 bases, and 12 bases stayed unmatched. The germline CDR1 and CDR2 sequences are MNHGY and SAAAGT. The CDR3 is 17 residues long. The CDR3 sequence: CASSPPRDRVRNTEAFF. CDR3 nucleotides: TGTGCCAGCAGTCCCCCCCGGGACAGGGTACGAAACACTGAAGCTTTCTTT.

This clone was seen once. For the CDR3, the DNA is TGTGCCAGCTCACCATCGGGCAGGGGACTAATCTATGGCTACACCTTC. Residues: CASSPSGRGLIYGYTF. The chain joins TRBV18 to TRBJ1-2; TRBD1 might be the D (6 bases). The CDR3 sequence is 16 residues long. Trimming removed 2 bases from V and 4 bases from J, with 17 bases in between. In germline, CDR1 is KGHSH, CDR2 LQKENI.

The chain links TRBV6-4 to TRBJ2-1, with D perhaps matching TRBD2 (6 bases). CDR1 and CDR2 (germline): MRHNA, SNTAGT. Deletions cut 3 bases from V and 7 bases from J, with 13 bases between. The length of the CDR3 is 14 residues. The CDR3 DNA follows: TGTGCCAGCAGTGAGACGGGAGACGGGAATGAGCAGTTCTTC. Amino acid sequence: CASSETGDGNEQFF.

The chain carries TRBV18 and TRBJ2-2, with 9 bases that match TRBD1. The length of the CDR3 is 15 residues. CDR1 and CDR2 (germline): KGHSH, LQKENI. Trimming cost V 4 bases and J 3 bases; bases outside gene matches: 3. The CDR3 DNA is TGTGCCAGCTCACAATGGACAGGGGACACCGGGGAGCTGTTTTTT. This translates into CASSQWTGDTGELFF.

Points on this clone: Distinct nucleotide sequences in the sample also encode this CDR3. CDR3 sequence (DNA): TGTGCCTGGAGTGCGTCTGGGGCCAACGTCCTGACTTTC. This sequence encodes CAWSASGANVLTF. This chain joins TRBV30 and TRBJ2-6; D is unclear. V was clipped by 1 base and J by 1 base, with 2 bases between them. Per the germline V gene, CDR1 is GTSNPN and CDR2 is SVGIG (reference sequence). The CDR3 covers 13 residues.

V and J are TRBV19 and TRBJ1-1; possibly TRBD1 for D (6 bases). Germline loops: CDR1 LNHDA, CDR2 SQIVND (reference sequence). V lost 1 base and J 0 bases, leaving 12 bases between the germline ends. The CDR3 is made up of 16 amino acids. This CDR3 is CASSIGQGHMNTEAFF. The CDR3 coding sequence is TGTGCCAGTAGTATAGGGCAGGGACATATGAACACTGAAGCTTTCTTT.

The genes are TRBV28 and TRBJ2-4, with unresolved D. V was cut by 6 bases and J by 4 bases, with 7 bases left in between. The CDR3 has 12 residues. CDR1 MDHEN and CDR2 SYDVKM come from the germline V gene. Here the CDR3 reads CASSEGKNIQYF. CDR3 coding DNA: TGTGCCAGCAGCGAAGGAAAAAACATTCAGTACTTC.

The chain is built from TRBV7-9 and TRBJ2-4; D remains ambiguous. The CDR3 spans 13 residues. V was trimmed by 1 base and J by 10 bases, leaving 11 bases between them. CDR1 and CDR2 (germline): SEHNR, FQNEAQ (reference sequence). The CDR3 loop is CASSLDRIGIQYF. CDR3 nucleotides: TGTGCCAGCAGCTTAGACCGGATTGGGATTCAGTACTTC.

The chain is built from TRBV12-2 and TRBJ2-7; the table's D call, TRBD2, was not checked against the DNA. TRBV12-2 is a recognized pseudogene. The CDR3 length is 18 residues. CDR3 residues: CASRLGERLGLPWVEQYF. The CDR3 DNA reads TGTGCAAGTCGCTTAGGTGAGAGGTTAGGACTACCTTGGGTGGAGCAGTACTTC.

V is TRBV29-1 and J is TRBJ2-3; D not certain. The ends were cut back, 4 bases at V and 2 bases at J, with 10 bases in the middle. CDR3 length equals 13 residues. Germline CDR1 reads SQVTM; CDR2 reads ANQGSEA. This CDR3 reads CSVAARNTDTQYF. The DNA for the CDR3 is TGCAGCGTTGCGGCCAGAAACACAGATACGCAGTATTTT.

V gene TRBV4-3 combines with J gene TRBJ2-5; D uncertain. The CDR3 is made up of 13 amino acids. CDR1 is LGHNA, CDR2 YSLEER, per germline. The V gene lost 0 bases and the J gene lost 4 bases, with 6 bases spanning the gap. Here the CDR3 DNA reads TGCGCCAGCAGCCAAGAGGTGAGAGAGACCCAGTACTTC. Translation gives CASSQEVRETQYF.

The rearrangement links TRBV27 to TRBJ1-4; no reliable D call. Germline lookup yields CDR1 MNHEY and CDR2 SMNVEV (reference sequence). Trimming removed 5 bases at V and 0 bases at J, with 10 bases between. This CDR3 is 15 amino acids long. Here the CDR3 DNA reads TGTGCCAGCAGTCCCCGCCCTGCAACTAATGAAAAACTGTTTTTT. Protein: CASSPRPATNEKLFF. The entire variable domain, with the rest obtained from reference TRBV27 and TRBJ1-4, is as follows: EAQVTQNPRYLITVTGKKLTVTCSQNMNHEYMSWYRQDPGLGLRQIYYSMNVEVTDKGDVPEGYKVSRKEKRNFPLILESPSPNQTSLYFCASSPRPATNEKLFFGSGTQLSVL.

This clone was picked up a small number of times. This CDR3 reads CASSPRQSMGTEAFF. The CDR3 DNA reads TGTGCCAGCAGCCCACGACAGTCAATGGGGACTGAAGCTTTCTTT. This rearrangement joins TRBV9 to TRBJ1-1; a weak D match, TRBD1 (5 bases). Trimming removed 4 bases at V and 5 bases at J, with 18 bases between. The CDR3 runs to 15 residues. From germline, CDR1 is SGDLS and CDR2 YYNGEE.

This clone was counted a single time. This chain connects TRBV29-1 to TRBJ2-4; TRBD2 aligns across 7 bases. Trimming took 3 bases from V and 1 from J; bases not matched to a gene: 3. CDR1 is SQVTM, CDR2 ANQGSEA, per germline. The CDR3 consists of 14 residues. The chain's CDR3 is CSVEGRVAKNIQYF. As DNA, the CDR3 is TGCAGCGTTGAGGGGAGGGTGGCCAAAAACATTCAGTACTTC.

In regard to this clone: Other DNA variants within this sample encode the same CDR3. The genes are TRBV28 and TRBJ2-2, with no clear D. The CDR3 has 13 residues. The germline V gene has CDR1 MDHEN and CDR2 SYDVKM. Trimming took 2 bases from V and 3 from J, leaving 4 bases between them. The CDR3 sequence: CASSLVDTGELFF. The CDR3 DNA follows: TGTGCCAGCAGTTTAGTTGACACCGGGGAGCTGTTTTTT.

This clone was found a few times. J is TRBJ2-1 and V is TRBV25-1, with 13 bases lining up with TRBD2. Germline CDR1 MGHDK, CDR2 SYGVNS. The J segment lost 9 bases and the V segment lost 4 bases, leaving 3 bases of the junction unmatched. This CDR3 is built from 14 residues. In DNA, the CDR3 is TGTGCCAGCAGTGGGACTAGCGGGAGCGGTGAGCAGTTCTTC. It translates to CASSGTSGSGEQFF.

The rearrangement joins TRBV25-1 to TRBJ2-5; D is unclear. CDR1 and CDR2 (germline): MGHDK, SYGVNS. V lost 2 bases to trimming and J lost 4 bases, with 5 bases between them. The CDR3 loop spans 12 amino acids. The CDR3 protein is CASSEVLETQYF. DNA for the CDR3: TGTGCCAGCAGTGAAGTGCTAGAGACCCAGTACTTC.